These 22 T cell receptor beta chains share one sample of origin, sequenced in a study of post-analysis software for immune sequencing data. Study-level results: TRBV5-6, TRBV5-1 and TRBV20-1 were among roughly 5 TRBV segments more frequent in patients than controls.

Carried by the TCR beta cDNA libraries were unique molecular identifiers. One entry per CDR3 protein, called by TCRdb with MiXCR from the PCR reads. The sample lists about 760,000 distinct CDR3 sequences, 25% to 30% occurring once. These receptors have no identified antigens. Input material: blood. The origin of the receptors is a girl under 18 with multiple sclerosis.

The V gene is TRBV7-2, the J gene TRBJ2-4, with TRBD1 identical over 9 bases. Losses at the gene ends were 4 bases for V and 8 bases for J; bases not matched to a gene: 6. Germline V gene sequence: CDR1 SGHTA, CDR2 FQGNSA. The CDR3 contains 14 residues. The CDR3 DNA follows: TGTGCCAGCAGCTCGGGACAGGGAATCGACATTCAGTACTTC. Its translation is CASSSGQGIDIQYF.

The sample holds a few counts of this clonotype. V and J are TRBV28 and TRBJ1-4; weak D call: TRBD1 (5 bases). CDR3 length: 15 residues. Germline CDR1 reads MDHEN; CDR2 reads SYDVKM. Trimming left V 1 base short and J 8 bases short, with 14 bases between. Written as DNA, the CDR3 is TGTGCCAGCAGTTTATTAGCAAGAAGGGGAGAAAAACTGTTTTTT. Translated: CASSLLARRGEKLFF.

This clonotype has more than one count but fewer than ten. CDR3 residues: CASSPGLDIYNEQFF. CDR3 sequence (DNA): TGTGCCAGCAGCCCTGGACTAGACATCTACAATGAGCAGTTCTTC. V and J are TRBV5-6 and TRBJ2-1; 7 nucleotides match TRBD2. The germline gives CDR1 SGHDT, CDR2 YYEEEE. This CDR3 has 15 residues. J lost 3 bases, V lost 4 bases, and 7 bases had no gene match. Using reference TRBV5-6 and TRBJ2-1 for the parts outside the CDR3, the full variable domain is DAGVTQSPTHLIKTRGQQVTLRCSPKSGHDTVSWYQQALGQGPQFIFQYYEEEERQRGNFPDRFSGHQFPNYSSELNVNALLLGDSALYLCASSPGLDIYNEQFFGPGTRLTVL.

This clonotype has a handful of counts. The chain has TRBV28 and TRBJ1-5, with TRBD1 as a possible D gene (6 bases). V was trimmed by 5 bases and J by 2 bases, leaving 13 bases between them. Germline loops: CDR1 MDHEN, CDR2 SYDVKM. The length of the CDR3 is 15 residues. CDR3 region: CASSHRTVGNQPQHF. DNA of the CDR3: TGTGCCAGCAGTCACCGGACAGTTGGCAATCAGCCCCAGCATTTT.

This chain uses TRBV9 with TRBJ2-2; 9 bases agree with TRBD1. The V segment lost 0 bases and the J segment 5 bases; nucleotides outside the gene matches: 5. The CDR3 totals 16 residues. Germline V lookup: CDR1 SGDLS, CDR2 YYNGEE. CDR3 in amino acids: CASSVDGTGRTGELFF. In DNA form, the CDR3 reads TGTGCCAGCAGCGTAGATGGGACAGGGCGGACCGGGGAGCTGTTTTTT.

DNA for the CDR3: TGTGCCAGCAGTCTCCGACAGGGGCACACTGAAGCTTTCTTT. Encoded protein: CASSLRQGHTEAFF. V is TRBV6-5 and J is TRBJ1-1; 8 positions agree with TRBD1. Losses at the gene ends were 5 bases for V and 3 bases for J; bases not matched to a gene: 5. In germline, CDR1 is MNHEY, CDR2 SVGAGI. This CDR3 comprises 14 residues.

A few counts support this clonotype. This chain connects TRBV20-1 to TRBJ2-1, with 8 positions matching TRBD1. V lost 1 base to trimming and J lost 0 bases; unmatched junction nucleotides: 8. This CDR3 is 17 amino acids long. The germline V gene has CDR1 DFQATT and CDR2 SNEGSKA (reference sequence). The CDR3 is CSARVQGQGSSYNEQFF. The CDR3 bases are TGCAGTGCTAGAGTACAAGGACAGGGTAGCTCCTACAATGAGCAGTTCTTC.

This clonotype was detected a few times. The CDR3 here is CSVRAPRESGANVLTF. The CDR3 DNA reads TGCAGTGTGCGTGCGCCCAGGGAGTCTGGGGCCAACGTCCTGACTTTC. J is TRBJ2-6 and V is TRBV20-1; perhaps D is TRBD1 or TRBD2 (5 bases each). V was shortened by 7 bases and J by 1 base, with 17 bases between the two germline ends. There are 16 residues in the CDR3. The germline CDR1 and CDR2 sequences are DFQATT and SNEGSKA (reference sequence).

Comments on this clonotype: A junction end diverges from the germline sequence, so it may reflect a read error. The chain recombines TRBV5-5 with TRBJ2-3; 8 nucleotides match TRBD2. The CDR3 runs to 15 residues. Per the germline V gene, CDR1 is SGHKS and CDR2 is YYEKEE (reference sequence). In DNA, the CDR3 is TGTGCCCGCAGCTTGCTAGCGGGCCCCAGAGGCACGCAGTATTTT. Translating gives CARSLLAGPRGTQYF.

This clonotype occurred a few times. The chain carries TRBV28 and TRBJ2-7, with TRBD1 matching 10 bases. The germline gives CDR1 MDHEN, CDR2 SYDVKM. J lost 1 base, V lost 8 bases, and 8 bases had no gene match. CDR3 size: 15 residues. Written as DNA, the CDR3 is TGTGCCAGCGGACCGGGACAGGGGATATCCTACGAGCAGTACTTC. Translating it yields CASGPGQGISYEQYF.

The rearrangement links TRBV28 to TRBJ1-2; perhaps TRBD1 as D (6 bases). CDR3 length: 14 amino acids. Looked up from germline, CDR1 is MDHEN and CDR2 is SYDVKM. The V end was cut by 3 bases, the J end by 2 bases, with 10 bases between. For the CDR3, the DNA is TGTGCCAGCAGTTTGCAGGGGAGGAACTATGGCTACACCTTC. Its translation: CASSLQGRNYGYTF.

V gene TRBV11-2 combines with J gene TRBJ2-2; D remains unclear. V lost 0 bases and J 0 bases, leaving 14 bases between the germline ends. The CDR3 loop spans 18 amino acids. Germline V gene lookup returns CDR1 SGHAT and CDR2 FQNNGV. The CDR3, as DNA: TGTGCCAGCAGCTTAGATCTTACTGGAGTTCCGAACACCGGGGAGCTGTTTTTT. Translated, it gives CASSLDLTGVPNTGELFF.

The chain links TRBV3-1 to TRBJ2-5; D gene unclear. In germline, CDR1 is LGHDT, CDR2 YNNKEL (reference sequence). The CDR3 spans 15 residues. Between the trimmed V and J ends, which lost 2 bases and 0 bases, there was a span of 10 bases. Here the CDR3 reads CASSQPAANQETQYF. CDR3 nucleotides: TGTGCCAGCAGCCAACCGGCAGCCAACCAAGAGACCCAGTACTTC.

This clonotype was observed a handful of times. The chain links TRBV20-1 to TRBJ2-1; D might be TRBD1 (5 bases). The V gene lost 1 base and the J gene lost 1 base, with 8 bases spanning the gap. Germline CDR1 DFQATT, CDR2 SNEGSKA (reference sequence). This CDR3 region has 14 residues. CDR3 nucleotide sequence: TGCAGTGCTAGAGGGGCAGGGTCCTACAATGAGCAGTTCTTC. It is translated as CSARGAGSYNEQFF.

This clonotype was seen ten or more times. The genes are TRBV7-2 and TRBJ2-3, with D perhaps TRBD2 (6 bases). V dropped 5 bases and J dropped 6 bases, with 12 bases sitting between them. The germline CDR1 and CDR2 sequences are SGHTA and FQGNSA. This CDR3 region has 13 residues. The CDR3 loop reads CASSVLGRDTQYF. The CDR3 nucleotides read TGTGCCAGCAGCGTACTTGGGAGGGATACGCAGTATTTT.

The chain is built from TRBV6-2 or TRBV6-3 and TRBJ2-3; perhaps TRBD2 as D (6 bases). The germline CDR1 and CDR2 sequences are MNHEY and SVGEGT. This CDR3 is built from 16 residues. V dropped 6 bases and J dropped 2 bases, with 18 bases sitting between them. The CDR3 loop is CASRPRGGANTDTQYF. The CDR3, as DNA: TGTGCCAGCAGGCCAAGAGGAGGGGCGAACACAGATACGCAGTATTTT.

CDR3 region: CSASDLASGGLTGELFF. The CDR3 DNA reads as TGCAGTGCTAGTGATCTGGCTAGCGGGGGACTAACCGGGGAGCTGTTTTTT. This chain connects TRBV20-1 to TRBJ2-2; 10 bases are a match to TRBD2. V was pared by 3 bases and J by 5 bases, with 12 bases of the junction left unmatched. Germline V gene sequence: CDR1 DFQATT, CDR2 SNEGSKA (reference sequence). The CDR3 contains 17 residues.

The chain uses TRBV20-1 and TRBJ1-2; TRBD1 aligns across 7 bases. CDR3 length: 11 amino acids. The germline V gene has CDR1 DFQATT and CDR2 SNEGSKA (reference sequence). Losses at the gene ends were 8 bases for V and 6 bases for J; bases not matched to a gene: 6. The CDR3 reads CSRRQGNGYTF. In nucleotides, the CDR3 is TGCAGTCGTAGACAGGGCAATGGCTACACCTTC.

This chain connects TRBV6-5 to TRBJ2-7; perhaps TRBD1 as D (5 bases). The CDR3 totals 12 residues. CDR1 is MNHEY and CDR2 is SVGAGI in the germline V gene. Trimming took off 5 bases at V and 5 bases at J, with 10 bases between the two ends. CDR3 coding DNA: TGTGCCAGCAGTCGTGACAGCCACGAGCAGTACTTC. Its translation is CASSRDSHEQYF.

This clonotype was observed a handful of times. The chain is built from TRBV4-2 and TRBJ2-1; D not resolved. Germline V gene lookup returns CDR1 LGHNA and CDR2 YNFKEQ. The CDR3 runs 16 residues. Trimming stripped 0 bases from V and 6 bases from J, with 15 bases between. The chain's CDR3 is CASSQDPSYGLNEQFF. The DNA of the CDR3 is TGTGCCAGCAGCCAAGATCCTTCTTACGGGCTCAATGAGCAGTTCTTC.

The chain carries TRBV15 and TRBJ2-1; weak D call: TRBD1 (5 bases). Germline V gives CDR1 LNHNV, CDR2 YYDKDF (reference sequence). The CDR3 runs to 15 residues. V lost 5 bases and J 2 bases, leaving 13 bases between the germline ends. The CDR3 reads CATSEGQATYNEQFF. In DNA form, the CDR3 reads TGTGCCACCAGCGAAGGACAAGCGACCTACAATGAGCAGTTCTTC.

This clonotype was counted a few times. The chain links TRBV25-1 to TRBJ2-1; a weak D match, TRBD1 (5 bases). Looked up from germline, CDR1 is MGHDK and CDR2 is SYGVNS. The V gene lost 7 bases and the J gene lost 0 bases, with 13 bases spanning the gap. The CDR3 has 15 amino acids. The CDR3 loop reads CASNSGSSSYNEQFF. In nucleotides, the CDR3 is TGTGCCAGCAATTCAGGGTCAAGCTCCTACAATGAGCAGTTCTTC.